This TCR beta chain was found in a study of control samples from healthy donors and cancer patients. The V and J ends lost 6 bases and 1 base respectively, with 5 bases between them. Germline V gene lookup returns CDR1 WNHNN and CDR2 SYGVQD (reference sequence). The CDR3 runs 12 residues. TCRdb keeps only in-frame clones here, not all; method: immunoSEQ multiplex PCR. The profile shows roughly 220,000 clones, roughly 94% of them singletons. This rearrangement joins TRBV10-1 to TRBJ2-3; possible D gene TRBD1, 5 bases. This sequence originates from a man aged 50 to 60 in good health. The sequencing input was blood. CDR3 region: CASRGGTDTQYF. CDR3 nucleotides: TGCGCCAGCAGAGGGGGCACAGATACGCAGTATTTT.